Sequencing of this T cell receptor beta chain was carried out in a study of post-analysis software for immune sequencing data. V lost 6 bases to trimming and J lost 2 bases; unmatched junction nucleotides: 3. This CDR3 has 15 residues. Whole-study findings and limits: In patients, about 5 TRBV segments were more frequent than in controls, with TRBV5-6, TRBV5-1 and TRBV20-1 among them.

TCR beta cDNA libraries included unique molecular identifiers. TCRdb ran MiXCR on the PCR reads and lists one entry per CDR3 protein. The sample includes some 800,000 distinct CDR3 sequences, about 43% of them seen just once. Details on this clonotype: Its antigen is unknown.

Source material: blood. This receptor was taken from a girl under 18 with multiple sclerosis. J is TRBJ1-4 and V is TRBV12-3 or TRBV12-4, with 10 bases identical to TRBD1. CDR3 sequence: CASSGTGATNEKLFF. DNA of the CDR3: TGTGCCAGCAGCGGGACAGGGGCCACTAATGAAAAACTGTTTTTT.